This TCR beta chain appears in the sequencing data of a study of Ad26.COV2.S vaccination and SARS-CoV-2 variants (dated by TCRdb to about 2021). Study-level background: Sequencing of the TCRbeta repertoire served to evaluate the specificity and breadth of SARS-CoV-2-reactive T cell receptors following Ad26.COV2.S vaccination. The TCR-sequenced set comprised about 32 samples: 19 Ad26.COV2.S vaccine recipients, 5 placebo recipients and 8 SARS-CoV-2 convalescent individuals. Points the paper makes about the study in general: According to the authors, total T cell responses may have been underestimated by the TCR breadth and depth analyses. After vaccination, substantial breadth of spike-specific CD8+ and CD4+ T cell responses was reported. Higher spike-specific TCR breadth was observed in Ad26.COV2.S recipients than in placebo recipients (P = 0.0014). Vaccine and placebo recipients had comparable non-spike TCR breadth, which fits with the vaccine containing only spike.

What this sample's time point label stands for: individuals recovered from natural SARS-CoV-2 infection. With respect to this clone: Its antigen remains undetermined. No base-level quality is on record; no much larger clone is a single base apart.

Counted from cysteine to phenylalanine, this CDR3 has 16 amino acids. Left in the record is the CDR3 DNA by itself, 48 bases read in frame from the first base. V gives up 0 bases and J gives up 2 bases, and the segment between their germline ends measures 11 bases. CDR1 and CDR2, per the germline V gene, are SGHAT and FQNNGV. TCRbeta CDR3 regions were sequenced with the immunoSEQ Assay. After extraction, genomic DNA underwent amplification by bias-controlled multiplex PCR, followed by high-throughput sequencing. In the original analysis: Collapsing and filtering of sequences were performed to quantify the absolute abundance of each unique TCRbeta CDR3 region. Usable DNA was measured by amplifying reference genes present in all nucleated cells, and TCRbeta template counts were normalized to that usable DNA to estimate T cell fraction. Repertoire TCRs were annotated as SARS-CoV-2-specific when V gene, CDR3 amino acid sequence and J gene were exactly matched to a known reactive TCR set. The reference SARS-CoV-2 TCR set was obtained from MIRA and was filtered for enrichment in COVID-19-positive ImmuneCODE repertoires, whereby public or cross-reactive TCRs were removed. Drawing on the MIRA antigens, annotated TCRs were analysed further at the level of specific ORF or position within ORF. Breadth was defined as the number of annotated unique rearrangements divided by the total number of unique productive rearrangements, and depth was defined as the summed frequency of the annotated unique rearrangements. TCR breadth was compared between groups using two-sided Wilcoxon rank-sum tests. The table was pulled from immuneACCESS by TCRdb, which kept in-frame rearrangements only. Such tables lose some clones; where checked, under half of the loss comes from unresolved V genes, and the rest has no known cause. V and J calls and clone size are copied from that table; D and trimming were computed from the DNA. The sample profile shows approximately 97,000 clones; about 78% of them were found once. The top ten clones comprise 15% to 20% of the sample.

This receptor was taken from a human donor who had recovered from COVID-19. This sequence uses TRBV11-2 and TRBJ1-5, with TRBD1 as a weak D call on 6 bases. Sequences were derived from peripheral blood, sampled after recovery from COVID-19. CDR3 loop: CASSLEGGLGNQPQHF. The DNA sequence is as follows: TGTGCCAGCAGCTTAGAAGGGGGGTTAGGCAATCAGCCCCAGCATTTT.